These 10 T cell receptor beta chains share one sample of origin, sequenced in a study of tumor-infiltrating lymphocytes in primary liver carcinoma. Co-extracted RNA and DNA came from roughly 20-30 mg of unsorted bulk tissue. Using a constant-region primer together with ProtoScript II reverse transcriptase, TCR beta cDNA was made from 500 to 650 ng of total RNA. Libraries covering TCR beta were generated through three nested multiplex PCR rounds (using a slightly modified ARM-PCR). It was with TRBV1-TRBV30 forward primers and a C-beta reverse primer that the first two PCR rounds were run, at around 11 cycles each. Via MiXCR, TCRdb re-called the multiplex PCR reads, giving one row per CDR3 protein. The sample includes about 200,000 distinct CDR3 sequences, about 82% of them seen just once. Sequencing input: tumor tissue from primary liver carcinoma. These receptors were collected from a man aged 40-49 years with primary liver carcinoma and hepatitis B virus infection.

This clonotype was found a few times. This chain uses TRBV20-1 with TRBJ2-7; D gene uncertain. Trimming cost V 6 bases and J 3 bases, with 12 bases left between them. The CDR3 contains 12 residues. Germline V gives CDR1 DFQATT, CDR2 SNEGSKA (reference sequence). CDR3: CSAGPYRYEQYF. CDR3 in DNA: TGCAGTGCCGGACCTTACCGCTACGAGCAGTACTTC.

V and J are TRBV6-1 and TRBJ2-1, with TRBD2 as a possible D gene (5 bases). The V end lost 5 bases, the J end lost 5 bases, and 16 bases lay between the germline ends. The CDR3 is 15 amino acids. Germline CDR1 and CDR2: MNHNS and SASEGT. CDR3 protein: CASSQEAEGHNEQFF. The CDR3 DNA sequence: TGTGCCAGCAGTCAAGAAGCGGAAGGACACAATGAGCAGTTCTTC.

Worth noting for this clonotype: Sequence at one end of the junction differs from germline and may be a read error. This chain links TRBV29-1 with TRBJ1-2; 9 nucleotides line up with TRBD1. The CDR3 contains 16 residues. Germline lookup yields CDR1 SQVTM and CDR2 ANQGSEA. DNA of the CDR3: TGCATCGTTGAAAAAAGTCAGGGGGACAGGGAACATGGCTATACCTTC. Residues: CIVEKSQGDREHGYTF. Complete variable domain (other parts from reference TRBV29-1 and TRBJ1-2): SAVISQKPSRDICQRGTSLTIQCQVDSQVTMMFWYRQQPGQSLTLIATANQGSEATYESGFVIDKFPISRPNLTFSTLTVSNMSPEDSSIYLCIVEKSQGDREHGYTFGSGTRLTVV.

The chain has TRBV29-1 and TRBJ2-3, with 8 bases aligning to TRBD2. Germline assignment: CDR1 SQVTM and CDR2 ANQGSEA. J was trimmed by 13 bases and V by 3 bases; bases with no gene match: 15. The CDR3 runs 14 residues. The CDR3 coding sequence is TGCAGCGTTGACTTAGCGGGGCACACAGATGCGAAGTATTTT. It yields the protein CSVDLAGHTDAKYF.

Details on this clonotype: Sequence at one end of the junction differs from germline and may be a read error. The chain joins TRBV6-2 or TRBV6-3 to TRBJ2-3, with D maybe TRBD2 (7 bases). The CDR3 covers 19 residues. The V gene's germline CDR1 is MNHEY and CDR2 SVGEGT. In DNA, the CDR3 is TGTGTCAGCAGTTCGAGACTAGCAGGGACAAATGCTAGCACAGATACGCAGTATTTT. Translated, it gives CVSSSRLAGTNASTDTQYF.

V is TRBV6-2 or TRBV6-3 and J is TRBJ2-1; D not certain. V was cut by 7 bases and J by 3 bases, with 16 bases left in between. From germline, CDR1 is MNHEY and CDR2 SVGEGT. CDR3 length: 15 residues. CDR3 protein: CASTKKVGIYNEQFF. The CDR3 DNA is TGTGCCAGCACAAAAAAGGTGGGAATCTACAATGAGCAGTTCTTC.

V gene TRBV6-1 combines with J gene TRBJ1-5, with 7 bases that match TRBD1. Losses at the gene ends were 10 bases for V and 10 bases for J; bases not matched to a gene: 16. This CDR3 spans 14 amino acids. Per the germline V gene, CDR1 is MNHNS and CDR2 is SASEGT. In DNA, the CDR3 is TGTGCCATCAGCCCCTCACAGGGGAAGCAACCCCAGCATTTT. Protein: CAISPSQGKQPQHF.

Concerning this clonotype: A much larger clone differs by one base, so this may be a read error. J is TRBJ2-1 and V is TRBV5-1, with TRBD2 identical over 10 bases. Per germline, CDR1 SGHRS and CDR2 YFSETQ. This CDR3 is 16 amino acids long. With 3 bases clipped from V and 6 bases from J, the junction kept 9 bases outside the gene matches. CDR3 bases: TGCGCCAGCAGCTCCTCGCTAGCGGGAGAAGGCAATGAGCAGTTCTTC. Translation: CASSSSLAGEGNEQFF. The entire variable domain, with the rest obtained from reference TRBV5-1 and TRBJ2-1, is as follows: KAGVTQTPRYLIKTRGQQVTLSCSPISGHRSVSWYQQTPGQGLQFLFEYFSETQRNKGNFPGRFSGRQFSNSRSEMNVSTLELGDSALYLCASSSSLAGEGNEQFFGPGTRLTVL.

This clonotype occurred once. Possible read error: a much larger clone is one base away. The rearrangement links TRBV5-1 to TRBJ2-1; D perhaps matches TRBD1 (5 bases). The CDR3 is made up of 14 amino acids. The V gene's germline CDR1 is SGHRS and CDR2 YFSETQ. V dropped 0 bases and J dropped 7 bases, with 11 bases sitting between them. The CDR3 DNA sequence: TGCGCCAGCAGCTTGGGGCTAGGGGTAAATGAGCAGTTCTTC. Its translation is CASSLGLGVNEQFF.

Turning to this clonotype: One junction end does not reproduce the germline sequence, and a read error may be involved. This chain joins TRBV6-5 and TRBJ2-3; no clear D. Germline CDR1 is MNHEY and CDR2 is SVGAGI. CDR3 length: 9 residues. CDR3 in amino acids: CADGPTPDF. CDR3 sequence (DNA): TGTGCCGACGGGCCCACCCCGGATTTT.